This is a list of T cell receptor beta chains from one sample in a study of blood T cell repertoires in COVID-19. The table came from immunoSEQ multiplex PCR; TCRdb's copy has only in-frame clones and leaves some out. The table shows 50,000 to 75,000 clones, with about 80% occurring only once. Sequencing was carried out using peripheral blood. These receptors were obtained from an elderly man with active or convalescent COVID-19. CDR3s include the opening cysteine and the closing phenylalanine or tryptophan. A D gene is named only where the DNA matches it firmly. Clone sizes are given selectively: once, few, many, or a class where the clone is expanded.

size | D | J | V | CDR3 | DNA
few | TRBD2 | TRBJ2-3 | TRBV10-3 | CAISPGTSADTQYF | TGTGCCATCAGTCCCGGGACTAGCGCAGATACGCAGTATTTT
once | TRBD2 | TRBJ2-2 | TRBV10-2 | CATRRGTSGDTGELFF | TGCGCCACCCGGAGAGGGACTAGCGGGGACACCGGGGAGCTGTTTTTT
NA | NA | TRBJ2-1 | TRBV7-8 | CASSFRGSVGEGEQFF | TGTGCCAGCAGCTTTAGAGGATCGGTCGGAGAGGGAGAGCAGTTCTTC
NA | TRBD1 | TRBJ1-2 | TRBV6-5 | CASSWTGYGYTF | TGTGCCAGCAGCTGGACAGGATATGGCTACACCTTC
NA | NA | TRBJ2-3 | TRBV6-5 | CASIRGTTDTQYF | TGTGCCAGCATTCGGGGGACCACAGATACGCAGTATTTT
NA | TRBD1 | TRBJ1-4 | TRBV5-4 | CASSLSGTGRQKLFF | TGTGCCAGCAGCTTATCCGGGACAGGGAGGCAAAAACTGTTTTTT
NA | TRBD2 | TRBJ2-3 | TRBV5-1 | CASSERDTDTQYF | TGCGCCAGCAGCGAGCGGGACACAGATACGCAGTATTTT
once | TRBD1 | TRBJ2-7 | TRBV3-1/TRBV3-2 | CASSQDRWGQGLYEQYF | TGTGCCAGCAGCCAAGACCGGTGGGGACAGGGGTTGTACGAGCAGTACTTC
NA | TRBD1 | TRBJ2-4 | TRBV6-5 | CASSYLGQGAKNIQYF | TGTGCCAGCAGTTACTTGGGACAGGGGGCCAAAAACATTCAGTACTTC
NA | TRBD1 | TRBJ2-3 | TRBV5-8 | CASSIPWQGGTDTQYF | TGTGCCAGCAGCATCCCTTGGCAGGGGGGCACAGATACGCAGTATTTT
NA | NA | TRBJ2-7 | TRBV7-8 | CASSPGEAVREQYF | TGTGCCAGCAGTCCCGGGGAGGCGGTTCGGGAGCAGTACTTC
few | NA | TRBJ1-3 | TRBV19 | CASAAVSGNTIYF | TGTGCCAGCGCCGCAGTCTCTGGAAACACCATATATTTT
NA | NA | TRBJ2-3 | TRBV5-6 | CASSLPGTDTQYF | TGTGCCAGCAGCTTGCCGGGGACAGATACGCAGTATTTT
NA | TRBD1 | TRBJ1-3 | TRBV6-1 | CASSERQGASGNTIYF | TGTGCCAGCAGTGAGAGACAGGGGGCATCTGGAAACACCATATATTTT
NA | TRBD1 | TRBJ1-1 | TRBV19 | CASRIQPAGGQAEAFF | TGTGCCAGTCGAATCCAACCCGCAGGGGGTCAGGCTGAAGCTTTCTTT
few | TRBD1 | TRBJ2-6 | TRBV29-1 | CSVGQVGANVLTF | TGCAGCGTCGGACAGGTCGGGGCCAACGTCCTGACTTTC
NA | NA | TRBJ2-7 | TRBV12-3/TRBV12-4 | CASSLEGPLEQYF | TGTGCCAGCAGTTTGGAGGGCCCCCTCGAGCAGTACTTC
NA | TRBD1 | TRBJ1-3 | TRBV28 | CATSGRNRGSGNTIYF | TGTGCCACCTCAGGAAGAAACAGGGGTTCTGGAAACACCATATATTTT
NA | TRBD1 | TRBJ1-4 | TRBV11-2 | CASSLGTGQGEKLFF | TGTGCCAGCAGCCTCGGGACAGGCCAAGGGGAAAAACTGTTTTTT